The entry below gives a single TCR beta chain sequence along with its context. These data originate in a study of blood T cell repertoires in COVID-19. Study overall: The United States, Italy and Spain were the sources of the acute and convalescent COVID-19 samples. T cells, B-cell-depleted T cells, or PBMCs provided the cDNA or gDNA that served as material.

Per the original methods: Amplification of reference gene primers was used by the study to estimate nucleated cell counts. Here immunoSEQ multiplex PCR was the method, and the copy in TCRdb shows in-frame clones only, minus some. V and J calls and clone size are given by that table; D and trimming were obtained from the DNA. The table includes over 60,000 clones, 85% to 90% detected once. Germline values: CDR1 SGHRS, CDR2 YFSETQ. V dropped 3 bases and J dropped 7; count of bases not matched to a gene: 10. The CDR3 length is 16 residues. This TCR came from a man between 70 and 80 years old with active or convalescent COVID-19. The sample was peripheral blood. The chain joins TRBV5-1 to TRBJ2-2; 9 bases are a match to TRBD1. The CDR3 DNA reads as TGCGCCAGCAGCTGGGGACAGGGAAACTCCGGCGGGGAGCTGTTTTTT. Its translation: CASSWGQGNSGGELFF.